This record looks at one TCR beta chain sequence and its context. Its antigen is currently unknown. A much larger clone lies a single base off, so this may be a read error. Amplification of TCR beta CDR3 regions used RNA as the template. The primer set for the first-round RT-PCR of the TCR CDR3 was HTBI. MiXCR, run by TCRdb on the multiplex PCR reads, gives a single entry per CDR3 protein. This table holds roughly 200,000 distinct CDR3 sequences, about 18% found once. The germline gives CDR1 SGHRS, CDR2 YFSETQ. Between the trimmed V and J ends, which lost 7 bases and 5 bases, there was a span of 21 bases. CDR3 length: 16 amino acids. This entry comes from a study of T cells in Graves' hyperthyroidism and ophthalmopathy. Findings and limits, study-wide: The model predicted ophthalmopathy a median roughly 6.3 months before onset.

Not enrolled were patients with uncontrolled infection, other autoimmune disease, pregnancy or lactation. This sequence was found in a man aged 40-50 years with Graves' hyperthyroidism. Material for sequencing was blood. This chain links TRBV5-1 with TRBJ2-2; TRBD1 or TRBD2 may be the D gene (5 bases each). The DNA for the CDR3 is TGCGCCAGCGGCCCGAGGCCAGGGCGAGGGACCGGGGAGCTGTTTTTT. This sequence encodes CASGPRPGRGTGELFF.